These T cell receptor beta chains were read from a single sample in a study of beta chain features in type 1 diabetes. Profiling relied on immunoSEQ multiplex PCR, and the TCRdb table lists in-frame clones only, not all of them. The table includes under 850,000 clones, around 15% detected once. The sample comprised naive CD4+ T cells from blood. The receptors were sampled from a man aged 18 to 29 with type 1 diabetes. Both conserved end residues are part of each CDR3. Fields, in order: D gene, J gene, clone size, V gene, CDR3 protein, CDR3 DNA. The D gene is left open where the match is weak. Not all rows give a size; the values are once, few, many and, for expanded clones, a class.

.,TRBJ2-7,.,TRBV5-6,CASSPSGHSYEQYF,TGTGCCAGCAGCCCATCCGGGCACTCCTACGAGCAGTACTTC
.,TRBJ2-1,.,TRBV30,CAWSVGAIREQFF,TGTGCCTGGAGTGTAGGAGCAATCCGGGAGCAGTTCTTC
.,TRBJ2-1,.,TRBV5-6,CASGPGGLTLYNEQFF,TGTGCCAGCGGACCTGGGGGCCTCACCTTATACAATGAGCAGTTCTTC
TRBD1,TRBJ2-1,few,TRBV19,CASSSEGQGRYNEQFF,TGTGCCAGTAGTTCTGAGGGACAGGGCCGCTACAATGAGCAGTTCTTC
.,TRBJ1-5,.,TRBV2,CASSEASLPLSGSQHF,TGTGCCAGCAGTGAAGCTTCCCTCCCCCTTTCTGGGTCCCAGCATTTT
.,TRBJ2-6,few,TRBV7-9,CATSKGLSGANVLTF,TGTGCCACCTCAAAGGGGCTTTCTGGGGCCAACGTCCTGACTTTC
TRBD1,TRBJ1-2,few,TRBV30,CAWTIRQGLDGYTF,TGTGCCTGGACCATCCGACAGGGGTTGGATGGCTACACCTTC
.,TRBJ2-4,.,TRBV2,CASGTGPSSIQYF,TGTGCCAGCGGAACGGGTCCCAGCTCCATTCAGTACTTC
.,TRBJ1-5,few,TRBV2,CASSGNNQPQHF,TGTGCCAGCAGCGGCAACAATCAGCCCCAGCATTTT
.,TRBJ2-3,.,TRBV29-1,CSVRGRSTDTQYF,TGCAGCGTAAGGGGCCGTAGCACAGATACGCAGTATTTT
.,TRBJ2-5,few,TRBV5-6,CASSPATRLETQYF,TGTGCCAGCAGCCCTGCGACTAGGTTAGAGACCCAGTACTTC
TRBD1,TRBJ1-1,.,TRBV5-6,CASSTVQGVGTEAFF,TGTGCCAGCAGCACCGTACAGGGGGTGGGCACTGAAGCTTTCTTT
.,TRBJ1-1,few,TRBV6-1,CASSPHRMNTEAFF,TGTGCCAGCAGTCCACACCGTATGAACACTGAAGCTTTCTTT
.,TRBJ1-1,.,TRBV5-4,CASSYNNGNEAFF,TGTGCCAGCAGCTACAACAACGGGAATGAAGCTTTCTTT
.,TRBJ2-1,few,TRBV11-2,CASSLVAGPTYNEQFF,TGTGCCAGCAGCTTAGTCGCAGGGCCCACCTACAATGAGCAGTTCTTC
.,TRBJ1-2,few,TRBV18,CASSHTTENYGYTF,TGTGCCAGCTCACATACAACAGAGAACTATGGCTACACCTTC
TRBD1,TRBJ1-1,.,TRBV30,CASWTGGGGTEAFF,TGTGCCTCCTGGACAGGGGGCGGTGGGACTGAAGCTTTCTTT
TRBD1,TRBJ2-6,.,TRBV29-1,CSVPTGAHSGANVLTF,TGCAGCGTTCCGACAGGGGCCCACTCTGGGGCCAACGTCCTGACTTTC
.,TRBJ2-7,once,TRBV6-6,CASSNPGQRGSEQYF,TGTGCCAGCAGCAACCCGGGACAGCGGGGTTCCGAGCAGTACTTC
.,TRBJ1-4,few,TRBV7-8,CASSLWGDEKLFF,TGTGCCAGCAGCTTATGGGGGGATGAAAAACTGTTTTTT
.,TRBJ1-2,few,TRBV5-1,CASTLGGPYGYTF,TGCGCCAGCACCCTGGGGGGTCCCTATGGCTACACCTTC
TRBD1,TRBJ2-7,few,TRBV7-9,CASTTGQGALQYF,TGTGCCAGCACCACCGGACAGGGGGCGTTGCAGTACTTC
TRBD1,TRBJ1-2,.,TRBV5-6,CASSRLTGSYGYTF,TGTGCCAGCAGCCGCTTGACAGGGTCGTATGGCTACACCTTC
.,TRBJ2-5,few,TRBV27,CASSDREGETQYF,TGTGCCAGCAGTGACAGGGAGGGAGAGACCCAGTACTTC
.,TRBJ2-1,few,TRBV2,CARGYEQFF,TGTGCCAGGGGTTATGAGCAGTTCTTC
TRBD1,TRBJ2-7,.,TRBV5-1,CASRFQGAYEQYF,TGCGCCAGCAGGTTCCAGGGGGCCTACGAGCAGTACTTC
.,TRBJ2-3,.,TRBV6-1,CASTERWPQDTQYF,TGTGCCAGCACCGAACGATGGCCACAGGATACGCAGTATTTT